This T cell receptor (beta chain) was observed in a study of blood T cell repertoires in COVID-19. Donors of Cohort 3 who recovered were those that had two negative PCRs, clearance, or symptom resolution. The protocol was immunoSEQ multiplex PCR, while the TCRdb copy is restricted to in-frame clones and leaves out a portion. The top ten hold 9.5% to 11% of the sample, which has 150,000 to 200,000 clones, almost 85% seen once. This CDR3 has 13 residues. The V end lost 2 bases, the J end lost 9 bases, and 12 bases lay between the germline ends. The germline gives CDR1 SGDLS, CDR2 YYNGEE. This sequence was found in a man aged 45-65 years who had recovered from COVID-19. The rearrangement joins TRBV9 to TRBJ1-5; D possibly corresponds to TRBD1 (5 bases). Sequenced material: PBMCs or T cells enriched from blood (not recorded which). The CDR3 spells CASSVDSRSPQHF. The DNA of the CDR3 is TGTGCCAGCAGCGTCGACAGTCGTTCGCCCCAGCATTTT. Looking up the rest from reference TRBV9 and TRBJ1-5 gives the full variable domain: DSGVTQTPKHLITATGQRVTLRCSPRSGDLSVYWYQQSLDQGLQFLIQYYNGEERAKGNILERFSAQQFPDLHSELNLSSLELGDSALYFCASSVDSRSPQHFGDGTRLSIL.